The source of this T cell receptor beta chain is a study of regulatory T cells in long-lasting Graves disease. There are 14 residues in the CDR3. The trim removed 0 bases at V and 5 bases at J, leaving 0 bases unmatched. CDR1 is SGHDT, CDR2 YYEEEE, per germline. Regarding time point: persistent/refractory GD, antithyroid drugs over 5 years with positive TRAb. PBMC-extracted RNA yielded the TCR library. The TCR beta library used iRepertoire HTBI primers with Arm-PCR amplification of CDR3. Using its own MiXCR run on the multiplex PCR reads, TCRdb lists one record per CDR3 protein. The data show 300,000 to 400,000 distinct CDR3 sequences, around 20% seen once.

The V and J genes are TRBV5-6 and TRBJ2-2; 8 bases align to TRBD2. The receptor comes from a female donor with Graves disease. The sample was peripheral blood mononuclear cells (PBMCs), taken when the disease was refractory, from a patient treated with antithyroid drugs. The DNA of the CDR3 is TGTGCCAGCAGCTTGGCTAGCGGGACCGGGGAGCTGTTTTTT. This translates into CASSLASGTGELFF.